The 32 T cell receptor beta chains below were found in one sample sequenced in a study of CD8 T cells in Susac syndrome. Random-hexamer reverse transcription was applied to 0.5 to 1 ug RNA. Each CDR3 protein gets one entry after TCRdb re-called the immunoSEQ multiplex PCR reads with MiXCR. In the table there are 80,000 or so distinct CDR3 sequences, 90% to 95% of which are singletons. Sequenced sample: CD4+ T cells from PBMCs. The receptors stem from a human donor with Susac syndrome.

This chain links TRBV18 with TRBJ2-5; no reliable D call. The CDR3 totals 13 residues. V lost 3 bases and J 2 bases, leaving 7 bases between the germline ends. Germline V gives CDR1 KGHSH, CDR2 LQKENI. Here the CDR3 reads CASSPLNQETQYF. As DNA, the CDR3 is TGTGCCAGCTCACCCCTTAATCAAGAGACCCAGTACTTC.

The chain links TRBV30 to TRBJ2-2, with D perhaps TRBD2 (5 bases). The V gene's germline CDR1 is GTSNPN and CDR2 SVGIG (reference sequence). Trimming took 0 bases from V and 4 from J, leaving 6 bases between them. The CDR3 has 13 amino acids. In DNA form, the CDR3 reads TGTGCCTGGAGTGTACGGGGCACCGGGGAGCTGTTTTTT. Its protein is CAWSVRGTGELFF.

This clonotype was seen only a few times. A junction end diverges from the germline sequence, so it may reflect a read error. The rearrangement joins TRBV12-3 or TRBV12-4 to TRBJ2-7; a possible D gene is TRBD2 (5 bases). This CDR3 region has 12 residues. Written as DNA, the CDR3 is TGTGCCAGCAGTTTAGGGAGTAGCGCCTTGCACTTC. Translating gives CASSLGSSALHF.

This chain links TRBV6-5 with TRBJ1-6; tentatively, D is TRBD1 (6 bases). Germline V gene data show CDR1 as MNHEY and CDR2 as SVGAGI. This CDR3 comprises 13 residues. Between the trimmed V and J ends, which lost 5 bases and 14 bases, there was a span of 16 bases. The CDR3 sequence: CASSPTQGRALHF. As DNA, the CDR3 is TGTGCCAGCAGTCCAACACAGGGAAGGGCCCTCCACTTT.

V is TRBV6-2 or TRBV6-3 and J is TRBJ2-3; 7 bases are a match to TRBD2. This CDR3 contains 14 residues. The germline V gene has CDR1 MNHEY and CDR2 SVGEGT. Losses at the gene ends were 3 bases for V and 6 bases for J; bases not matched to a gene: 6. The CDR3 loop reads CASSYAGALDTQYF. CDR3 DNA sequence: TGTGCCAGCAGTTATGCGGGAGCGTTGGATACGCAGTATTTT.

The chain joins TRBV4-1 to TRBJ2-5; TRBD2 aligns across 8 bases. V trimming: 5 bases; J trimming: 7 bases; junction bases outside the gene matches: 9. This CDR3 has 14 amino acids. Germline V gives CDR1 MGHRA, CDR2 YSYEKL. The CDR3 reads CASSSDSGGSTQYF. The CDR3 nucleotides are TGCGCCAGCAGCTCTGACAGCGGGGGCTCGACCCAGTACTTC.

The chain uses TRBV2 and TRBJ1-5, with no clear D. This CDR3 is 16 amino acids long. Germline lookup yields CDR1 SNHLY and CDR2 FYNNEI. V was trimmed by 7 bases and J by 1 base, leaving 17 bases between them. The CDR3 loop reads CASTQEGRTSNQPQHF. The CDR3 coding sequence is TGTGCCAGCACCCAAGAGGGCAGGACGAGCAATCAGCCCCAGCATTTT.

The CDR3 DNA reads TGCAGCGTTGAAGGGACGACTACTCAGCAGTTCTTC. Encoded protein: CSVEGTTTQQFF. This sequence joins TRBV29-1 and TRBJ2-1; possibly TRBD2 for D (5 bases). V gave up 1 base and J gave up 11 bases, with 12 bases separating them. The germline CDR1 and CDR2 sequences are SQVTM and ANQGSEA. The CDR3 totals 12 residues.

The CDR3 loop reads CSAPVSSAYNNEQFF. CDR3 sequence (DNA): TGCAGTGCTCCGGTATCTAGCGCTTATAACAATGAGCAGTTCTTC. The chain is built from TRBV20-1 and TRBJ2-1; a possible D gene is TRBD2 (6 bases). The CDR3 contains 15 residues. Trimming took off 5 bases at V and 5 bases at J, with 19 bases between the two ends. CDR1 and CDR2 (germline): DFQATT, SNEGSKA (reference sequence).

This sequence joins TRBV6-5 and TRBJ1-5; 7 bases agree with TRBD1. The CDR3 runs to 15 residues. Per germline, CDR1 MNHEY and CDR2 SVGAGI. The junction had 6 bases not matched to a gene; V was cut back by 0 bases and J by 7 bases. The CDR3 coding sequence is TGTGCCAGCAGTTACTCTGGACAGGTCCGCCAGCCCCAGCATTTT. It specifies CASSYSGQVRQPQHF.

The chain couples TRBV24-1 to TRBJ1-2, with a tentative D call TRBD1 (6 bases). There are 12 residues in the CDR3. Germline CDR1 is KGHDR and CDR2 is SFDVKD. V was shortened by 7 bases and J by 5 bases, with 10 bases between the two germline ends. The CDR3 region has the DNA TGTGCCACCAGCAATAGGGGGTATGGCTACACCTTC. Its translation: CATSNRGYGYTF.

This clonotype has only one observation. The chain carries TRBV5-1 and TRBJ1-5; 12 bases align to TRBD1. The germline V gene has CDR1 SGHRS and CDR2 YFSETQ. Trimming removed 4 bases from V and 7 bases from J; junction bases left unmatched: 6. The CDR3 contains 15 residues. The CDR3 nucleotides are TGCGCCAGCAGCCTGGGACAGGGGGCGAACCAGCCCCAGCATTTT. This sequence encodes CASSLGQGANQPQHF.

This chain links TRBV12-3 or TRBV12-4 with TRBJ2-7, with 10 bases aligning to TRBD1. CDR3 length: 14 amino acids. V gave up 5 bases and J gave up 7 bases; unmatched junction bases: 8. The CDR3 region has the DNA TGTGCCAGCAGTAGACAGGGGGCGATGGGGGAGCAGTACTTC. Protein sequence: CASSRQGAMGEQYF.

The V and J genes are TRBV6-2 or TRBV6-3 and TRBJ2-7, with 8 bases fitting TRBD1. This CDR3 region has 14 residues. The V segment lost 7 bases and the J segment 2 bases; nucleotides outside the gene matches: 7. From germline, CDR1 is MNHEY and CDR2 SVGEGT. In nucleotides, the CDR3 is TGTGCCAGCACTGGGGACAGGAGAGCCTACGAGCAGTACTTC. Protein product: CASTGDRRAYEQYF.

The CDR3 is CASSKTQGSPANEQFF. CDR3 DNA: TGTGCCAGCAGTAAGACACAGGGGAGCCCGGCCAATGAGCAGTTCTTC. The chain is built from TRBV6-1 and TRBJ2-1; 7 bases map to TRBD1. The CDR3 runs to 16 residues. With V trimmed by 5 bases and J by 6 bases, 13 bases remained unmatched. Germline CDR1 is MNHNS and CDR2 is SASEGT.

This clonotype was observed once. The chain has TRBV27 and TRBJ2-7; D not certain. CDR3 length: 14 amino acids. Germline CDR1 and CDR2: MNHEY and SMNVEV (reference sequence). V lost 2 bases and J 2 bases, leaving 10 bases between the germline ends. Here the CDR3 reads CASSLVGTPYEQYF. DNA for the CDR3: TGTGCCAGCAGTTTAGTCGGCACCCCCTACGAGCAGTACTTC.

The chain has TRBV29-1 and TRBJ1-1; maybe TRBD1 (5 bases). CDR3 length: 14 amino acids. CDR1 and CDR2 from the germline V gene are SQVTM and ANQGSEA. Between the trimmed V and J ends, which lost 6 bases and 4 bases, there was a span of 18 bases. Here the CDR3 reads CSVHPGTFRTEAFF. As DNA, the CDR3 is TGCAGCGTACACCCGGGGACGTTTCGCACTGAAGCTTTCTTT.

The chain is built from TRBV18 and TRBJ1-2; 9 nucleotides match TRBD1. The CDR3 covers 16 residues. Germline V gene data show CDR1 as KGHSH and CDR2 as LQKENI. The J segment lost 4 bases and the V segment lost 2 bases, leaving 8 bases of the junction unmatched. CDR3 protein: CASSPSRTGDLYGYTF. CDR3 bases: TGTGCCAGCTCACCATCAAGGACAGGGGACCTCTATGGCTACACCTTC.

The chain links TRBV30 to TRBJ2-7; 8 bases fit TRBD2. V trimming: 0 bases; J trimming: 2 bases; junction bases outside the gene matches: 3. In germline, CDR1 is GTSNPN, CDR2 SVGIG (reference sequence). The CDR3 is 14 amino acids. CDR3: CAWSVQREPYEQYF. The CDR3 DNA sequence: TGTGCCTGGAGTGTACAGCGGGAGCCCTACGAGCAGTACTTC.

The J gene is TRBJ2-1, the V gene TRBV14; 11 positions match TRBD2. V shed 7 bases, J shed 6 bases, and the junction held 14 bases outside the gene matches. The germline CDR1 and CDR2 sequences are SGHDN and FVKESK. The CDR3 is 17 residues long. The CDR3 is CASTRTRRLAGLNEQFF. DNA for the CDR3: TGTGCCAGCACCCGAACCCGAAGACTAGCGGGACTCAATGAGCAGTTCTTC.

The chain recombines TRBV5-1 with TRBJ2-4; TRBD1 or TRBD2 may be the D gene (5 bases each). This CDR3 contains 16 residues. Trimming took off 0 bases at V and 1 base at J, with 11 bases between the two ends. Germline V gene data show CDR1 as SGHRS and CDR2 as YFSETQ. Here the CDR3 DNA reads TGCGCCAGCAGCTTGGTTGCAGGGACGGCCAAAAACATTCAGTACTTC. Translation: CASSLVAGTAKNIQYF.

V and J are TRBV5-6 and TRBJ1-4, with 9 bases that match TRBD1. The trim removed 5 bases at V and 8 bases at J, leaving 16 bases unmatched. Germline V gene data show CDR1 as SGHDT and CDR2 as YYEEEE. The CDR3 length is 17 residues. The CDR3 reads CASSTRRDRALVEKLFF. The CDR3 DNA is TGTGCCAGCAGTACAAGAAGGGACAGGGCGTTAGTGGAAAAACTGTTTTTT.

The rearrangement uses TRBV5-1 and TRBJ2-5; D remains ambiguous. Looked up from germline, CDR1 is SGHRS and CDR2 is YFSETQ. This CDR3 has 12 residues. Trimming removed 3 bases at V and 2 bases at J, with 5 bases between. The CDR3 nucleotides are TGCGCCAGCAGCTCTCAACAAGAGACCCAGTACTTC. Translated, it gives CASSSQQETQYF.

The chain has TRBV20-1 and TRBJ2-1; tentatively, D is TRBD1 (5 bases). V lost 3 bases and J lost 9, with 12 bases in between. There are 12 residues in the CDR3. Per germline, CDR1 DFQATT and CDR2 SNEGSKA (reference sequence). CDR3 in amino acids: CSAREGDREQFF. CDR3 nucleotides: TGCAGTGCTAGGGAAGGGGATCGTGAGCAGTTCTTC.

The V call is TRBV5-1, the J call TRBJ1-2, with TRBD1 matching 8 bases. This CDR3 contains 16 residues. The germline gives CDR1 SGHRS, CDR2 YFSETQ. Losses at the gene ends were 1 base for V and 5 bases for J; bases not matched to a gene: 10. The CDR3 DNA reads as TGCGCCAGCAGCTTGTCCGGACAGGGTGCTTCGTATGGCTACACCTTC. Protein sequence: CASSLSGQGASYGYTF. The full variable domain, its missing parts supplied by reference TRBV5-1 and TRBJ1-2, is KAGVTQTPRYLIKTRGQQVTLSCSPISGHRSVSWYQQTPGQGLQFLFEYFSETQRNKGNFPGRFSGRQFSNSRSEMNVSTLELGDSALYLCASSLSGQGASYGYTFGSGTRLTVV.

The chain links TRBV6-2 or TRBV6-3 to TRBJ2-7; 7 nucleotides agree with TRBD2. Trimming removed 6 bases from V and 3 bases from J; junction bases left unmatched: 5. Germline loops: CDR1 MNHEY, CDR2 SVGEGT. The CDR3 runs to 13 residues. CDR3 nucleotides: TGTGCCAGCAGGACCCCGGGGGGCTACGAGCAGTACTTC. Protein: CASRTPGGYEQYF.

This sequence joins TRBV24-1 and TRBJ1-6; TRBD1 matches at 7 bases. The germline V gene has CDR1 KGHDR and CDR2 SFDVKD. The CDR3 extends over 13 amino acids. Losses at the gene ends were 9 bases for V and 8 bases for J; bases not matched to a gene: 6. CDR3 sequence reads: CATRGQDHSPLHF. The CDR3 DNA sequence: TGTGCCACCCGAGGACAGGACCATTCACCCCTCCACTTT.

V gene TRBV12-3 or TRBV12-4 combines with J gene TRBJ2-1; possible D gene TRBD2, 6 bases. This CDR3 has 15 amino acids. V gave up 7 bases and J gave up 4 bases, with 17 bases separating them. The CDR3 DNA sequence: TGTGCCAGCACAGAAGTAGGGACTCAATACAATGAGCAGTTCTTC. It specifies CASTEVGTQYNEQFF.

The chain recombines TRBV20-1 with TRBJ1-1, with a tentative D call TRBD1 (5 bases). The CDR3 runs 11 residues. Germline assignment: CDR1 DFQATT and CDR2 SNEGSKA (reference sequence). V lost 6 bases and J 7 bases, leaving 12 bases between the germline ends. CDR3 sequence reads: CSALGVREAFF. In DNA, the CDR3 is TGCAGTGCCCTAGGGGTACGTGAAGCTTTCTTT.

The chain combines TRBV6-5 with TRBJ1-2; unclear D gene. Trimming pared 8 bases from V and 7 bases from J, leaving 11 bases between. The CDR3 is 11 amino acids. Germline-derived CDR1 and CDR2 are MNHEY and SVGAGI. The CDR3 region is CASGQDRGYTF. The CDR3 nucleotides read TGTGCCAGCGGTCAGGACCGTGGCTACACCTTC.

The chain links TRBV7-9 to TRBJ1-2; no definite D call. CDR3 length: 18 residues. Germline lookup yields CDR1 SEHNR and CDR2 FQNEAQ (reference sequence). V gave up 1 base and J gave up 6 bases, with 24 bases separating them. The CDR3 DNA is TGTGCCAGCAGCTTAGGTCAGAGCGTCGTCTCCAATGTGAATGGCTACACCTTC. Its translation: CASSLGQSVVSNVNGYTF.

The V call is TRBV7-9, the J call TRBJ2-1, with 8 bases that match TRBD1. Trimming removed 5 bases from V and 6 bases from J; junction bases left unmatched: 6. This CDR3 comprises 14 residues. CDR1 is SEHNR and CDR2 is FQNEAQ in the germline V gene (reference sequence). CDR3 sequence (DNA): TGTGCCAGCAGCAGCGGACAGGGCCTCAATGAGCAGTTCTTC. It translates to CASSSGQGLNEQFF.